These 20 T cell receptor beta chains came from one sample sequenced in a study of identical twins. TCRdb fed the 5' RACE reads into MiXCR, producing one record per CDR3 protein. Among about 700,000 distinct CDR3 sequences listed, around 5.7% were seen once. The sequencing input was naive T cells sorted from blood. The receptors originated from a man aged 18 to 30 in good health.

The genes are TRBV25-1 and TRBJ1-2; D gene uncertain. The germline V and J ends were trimmed by 3 bases and 6 bases, with 14 bases remaining between them. Germline V gene data show CDR1 as MGHDK and CDR2 as SYGVNS. The CDR3 sequence is 14 residues long. CDR3 DNA sequence: TGTGCCAGCAGTGATATGAGGCGAGGTCATGGCTACACCTTC. It encodes CASSDMRRGHGYTF.

This clonotype came up a few times. This CDR3 reads CASSQDPIGGGGYTF. CDR3 DNA: TGTGCCAGCAGCCAAGATCCTATAGGGGGCGGTGGCTACACCTTC. The gene calls are TRBV3-1 and TRBJ1-2; TRBD1 matches 7 bases. The CDR3 consists of 15 residues. J gave up 7 bases and V 0 bases, and 8 bases lay outside the gene matches. Germline CDR1 reads LGHDT; CDR2 reads YNNKEL (reference sequence).

This clonotype has just a few counts. The chain uses TRBV7-9 and TRBJ2-3, with D unclear. V gave up 3 bases and J gave up 2 bases, with 9 bases separating them. The CDR3 runs to 14 residues. The germline CDR1 and CDR2 sequences are SEHNR and FQNEAQ (reference sequence). This CDR3 reads CASSFEISTDTQYF. The CDR3 region has the DNA TGTGCCAGCAGCTTTGAAATTTCCACAGATACGCAGTATTTT.

This clonotype was picked up many times. The chain couples TRBV21-1 to TRBJ2-3; the listed D gene, TRBD1, was not tested against the DNA. TRBV21-1 is a known pseudogene. This CDR3 region has 15 residues. The DNA for the CDR3 is TGTGCCAGCCAAGCACGAAGGGGGCGGACAGATACGCAGTATTTT. Its protein is CASQARRGRTDTQYF.

This clonotype was seen repeatedly, ten times or more. This chain joins TRBV29-1 and TRBJ1-4; D unresolved. Germline assignment: CDR1 SQVTM and CDR2 ANQGSEA. The V and J ends lost 0 bases and 0 bases respectively, with 8 bases between them. This CDR3 is 15 amino acids long. CDR3 loop: CSVEESGATNEKLFF. DNA of the CDR3: TGCAGCGTTGAAGAAAGCGGAGCAACTAATGAAAAACTGTTTTTT.

This sequence joins TRBV6-1 and TRBJ1-1, with 8 bases aligning to TRBD1. Germline V gene lookup returns CDR1 MNHNS and CDR2 SASEGT. V shed 6 bases, J shed 11 bases, and the junction held 8 bases outside the gene matches. This CDR3 region has 12 residues. Here the CDR3 DNA reads TGTGCCAGCAGGGACAGGGCGAGCTGGGCTTTCTTT. Protein sequence: CASRDRASWAFF.

This clonotype was counted at least ten times. Compared with germline, one end of the junction differs, possibly owing to a read error. The chain joins TRBV6-5 to TRBJ1-1; D is ambiguous. Looked up from germline, CDR1 is MNHEY and CDR2 is SVGAGI. The CDR3 totals 13 residues. The CDR3 DNA follows: TGTGCCAGCAGTTACTCTGGTTCACAGTGGGCCGTGTTT. It codes for CASSYSGSQWAVF.

This clonotype was counted a few times. This chain connects TRBV4-2 to TRBJ1-3, with a tentative D call TRBD1 (6 bases). The germline V and J ends were trimmed by 1 base and 1 base, with 11 bases remaining between them. CDR3 length: 16 amino acids. CDR1 is LGHNA and CDR2 is YNFKEQ in the germline V gene. CDR3 amino acids: CASSQGPGQSGNTIYF. CDR3 nucleotide sequence: TGTGCCAGCAGCCAAGGACCGGGACAATCTGGAAACACCATATATTTT.

For this clonotype: It may be a read error: a sequence one base away is much more abundant. Likely a read error: the CDR3 ends without its conserved phenylalanine or tryptophan. The chain combines TRBV29-1 with TRBJ1-1; D may be TRBD1 (5 bases). The CDR3 runs to 13 residues. Trimming removed 3 bases at V and 4 bases at J, with 12 bases between. Germline CDR1 SQVTM, CDR2 ANQGSEA. The CDR3 spells CSVERGGTTEAFC. The CDR3, as DNA: TGCAGCGTTGAGCGCGGGGGTACCACTGAAGCTTTCTGT.

This clonotype occurred many times. The rearrangement joins TRBV10-3 to TRBJ2-1; 8 nucleotides line up with TRBD2. Looked up from germline, CDR1 is ENHRY and CDR2 is SYGVKD. This CDR3 has 19 amino acids. The V segment lost 7 bases and the J segment 6 bases; nucleotides outside the gene matches: 23. CDR3 in amino acids: CAITAGEGRGTRISNEQFF. The CDR3 DNA reads TGTGCCATCACCGCCGGGGAGGGACGCGGGACTAGGATCTCCAATGAGCAGTTCTTC.

The chain joins TRBV7-9 to TRBJ2-3; D remains unclear. V was pared by 5 bases and J by 6 bases, with 12 bases between. Germline CDR1 is SEHNR and CDR2 is FQNEAQ (reference sequence). The CDR3 has 13 residues. The CDR3 coding sequence is TGTGCCAGCAGCCTGATTTCTATCGATACGCAGTATTTT. It is translated as CASSLISIDTQYF.

The chain is built from TRBV6-2 or TRBV6-3 and TRBJ2-7; D unresolved. The V end was cut by 7 bases, the J end by 1 base, with 11 bases between. Germline V gives CDR1 MNHEY, CDR2 SVGEGT. This CDR3 has 13 amino acids. The CDR3 loop is CASTPRVSYEQYF. DNA of the CDR3: TGTGCCAGCACCCCACGGGTTTCCTACGAGCAGTACTTC.

This clonotype was seen many times. This sequence joins TRBV5-1 and TRBJ2-3; D ambiguous. There are 15 residues in the CDR3. CDR1 is SGHRS and CDR2 is YFSETQ in the germline V gene. V was shortened by 1 base and J by 4 bases, with 13 bases between the two germline ends. The CDR3 region is CASSLSDKNADTQYF. Here the CDR3 DNA reads TGCGCCAGCAGCTTGAGTGATAAGAATGCAGATACGCAGTATTTT.

The table lists this clonotype with many counts. The chain uses TRBV9 and TRBJ2-3, with D hard to call. The germline V gene has CDR1 SGDLS and CDR2 YYNGEE. V lost 0 bases and J lost 5, with 10 bases in between. CDR3 length: 14 residues. Here the CDR3 reads CASSVDLPRDTQYF. The CDR3 coding sequence is TGTGCCAGCAGCGTAGACCTCCCCCGAGATACGCAGTATTTT.

CDR3 sequence: CASSWGQGELFF. In nucleotides, the CDR3 is TGTGCCAGCAGTTGGGGACAGGGGGAGCTGTTTTTT. The rearrangement uses TRBV6-6 and TRBJ2-2; 7 bases map to TRBD1. Germline V gene sequence: CDR1 MNHNY, CDR2 SVGAGI (reference sequence). The CDR3 contains 12 residues. The trim removed 4 bases at V and 8 bases at J, leaving 1 base unmatched.

This clonotype occurred a few times. The V and J genes are TRBV11-2 and TRBJ2-3, with TRBD1 identical over 9 bases. Germline V gene data show CDR1 as SGHAT and CDR2 as FQNNGV. The V segment lost 5 bases and the J segment 3 bases; nucleotides outside the gene matches: 6. The CDR3 length is 15 residues. The CDR3: CASSRNRGQTDTQYF. As DNA, the CDR3 is TGTGCCAGCAGCCGTAACAGGGGGCAGACAGATACGCAGTATTTT.

In its sample, this clonotype was seen many times. The chain uses TRBV20-1 and TRBJ2-4, with D maybe TRBD2 (6 bases). The CDR3 is made up of 14 amino acids. Trimming cost V 4 bases and J 12 bases, with 22 bases left between them. Per germline, CDR1 DFQATT and CDR2 SNEGSKA (reference sequence). Written as DNA, the CDR3 is TGCAGTGCTAAACTAGCTCCGTGGGAGAACTCTCAGTACTTC. Translated, it gives CSAKLAPWENSQYF.

This clonotype appeared a few times. This rearrangement joins TRBV7-9 to TRBJ2-5, with 8 bases aligning to TRBD1. The J segment lost 4 bases and the V segment lost 4 bases, leaving 5 bases of the junction unmatched. CDR3 length: 14 residues. CDR1 and CDR2 (germline): SEHNR, FQNEAQ (reference sequence). DNA for the CDR3: TGTGCCAGCAGCTCCAATCAGGGGGCAGAGACCCAGTACTTC. Translating gives CASSSNQGAETQYF. Together with reference TRBV7-9 and TRBJ2-5, the CDR3 gives the full variable domain: DTGVSQNPRHKITKRGQNVTFRCDPISEHNRLYWYRQTLGQGPEFLTYFQNEAQLEKSRLLSDRFSAERPKGSFSTLEIQRTEQGDSAMYLCASSSNQGAETQYFGPGTRLLVL.

This clonotype appeared once. The chain recombines TRBV10-1 with TRBJ2-7, with a possible D match to TRBD1 (6 bases). The germline gives CDR1 WNHNN, CDR2 SYGVQD (reference sequence). The CDR3 is 10 amino acids. Deletions cut 9 bases from V and 4 bases from J, with 7 bases between. In DNA form, the CDR3 reads TGCGCCAGGGACAGTTACGAGCAGTACGTC. It yields the protein CARDSYEQYV.

The rearrangement joins TRBV5-1 to TRBJ2-3; 13 bases fit TRBD2. V shed 2 bases, J shed 0 bases, and the junction held 6 bases outside the gene matches. This CDR3 has 18 amino acids. Germline CDR1 and CDR2: SGHRS and YFSETQ. CDR3 residues: CASSFGLAGAPSTDTQYF. The CDR3 DNA reads as TGCGCCAGCAGCTTTGGACTAGCGGGAGCGCCTAGCACAGATACGCAGTATTTT.